Below are 11 T cell receptor beta chains sequenced from a single sample in a study of immune cell composition in non-small cell lung cancer. Method: immunoSEQ multiplex PCR; TCRdb's copy keeps in-frame clones and lacks some. Of approximately 9,000 clones listed, about 72% are singletons. Normal lung was sampled as far from the tumour as possible, at least 3 cm. Sequenced input: non-adjacent lung tissue. The receptor set was obtained from a human donor with non-small cell lung cancer.

The chain links TRBV5-1 to TRBJ1-2; TRBD1 matches at 7 bases. V lost 5 bases, J lost 7 bases, and 8 bases stayed unmatched. Germline V CDR1 and CDR2: SGHRS, YFSETQ. The CDR3 runs 13 residues. The CDR3, as DNA: TGCGCCAGCAGAGAGACAGGGTCTGGTGGCTACACCTTC. Translation: CASRETGSGGYTF.

The chain employs TRBV28 and TRBJ2-1; unclear D gene. V lost 2 bases and J 7 bases, leaving 9 bases between the germline ends. The CDR3 is 13 residues long. The germline V gene encodes CDR1 MDHEN and CDR2 SYDVKM. CDR3 in amino acids: CASSLQPKNEQFF. The CDR3 DNA is TGTGCCAGCAGTTTACAACCAAAAAATGAGCAGTTCTTC. Supplemented by reference TRBV28 and TRBJ2-1, the full variable domain reads DVKVTQSSRYLVKRTGEKVFLECVQDMDHENMFWYRQDPGLGLRLIYFSYDVKMKEKGDIPEGYSVSREKKERFSLILESASTNQTSMYLCASSLQPKNEQFFGPGTRLTVL.

This clone is classed as medium-sized. The V gene is TRBV6-1, the J gene TRBJ2-7; no reliable D call. The germline V gene encodes CDR1 MNHNS and CDR2 SASEGT. The length of the CDR3 is 13 residues. Trimming removed 7 bases from V and 0 bases from J, with 10 bases in between. In nucleotides, the CDR3 is TGTGCCAGCAAGAAGGCGGACTCCTACGAGCAGTACTTC. Translated, it gives CASKKADSYEQYF.

V is TRBV30 and J is TRBJ1-6; a weak D match, TRBD1 (5 bases). The V gene's germline CDR1 is GTSNPN and CDR2 SVGIG (reference sequence). There are 16 residues in the CDR3. Deletions cut 2 bases from V and 10 bases from J, with 21 bases between. The CDR3 region is CAWSRGLDGTGSPLHF. CDR3 DNA: TGTGCCTGGAGTCGGGGCCTAGATGGGACCGGGTCACCCCTCCACTTT.

V usage is TRBV19 and J usage is TRBJ2-7, with TRBD1 matching over 9 bases. There are 15 residues in the CDR3. V lost 1 base and J lost 3; bases outside the gene matches: 4. The germline CDR1 and CDR2 sequences are LNHDA and SQIVND (reference sequence). The CDR3 loop reads CASSIGQGELYEQYF. CDR3 in DNA: TGTGCCAGTAGTATAGGACAGGGGGAGCTCTACGAGCAGTACTTC. Drawing the rest from reference TRBV19 and TRBJ2-7, the complete variable domain is DGGITQSPKYLFRKEGQNVTLSCEQNLNHDAMYWYRQDPGQGLRLIYYSQIVNDFQKGDIAEGYSVSREKKESFPLTVTSAQKNPTAFYLCASSIGQGELYEQYFGPGTRLTVT.

This sequence joins TRBV10-1 and TRBJ1-2; D perhaps matches TRBD1 (5 bases). V was trimmed by 8 bases and J by 4 bases, leaving 17 bases between them. Germline CDR1 is WNHNN and CDR2 is SYGVQD (reference sequence). The CDR3 covers 14 residues. CDR3 bases: TGCGCCAGCCCCAGGGCCGAAAAGATCTATGGCTACACCTTC. Translation gives CASPRAEKIYGYTF.

CDR3 bases: TGTGCCAGCAGTGAAGCGGCAGGTTCCAATCAGCCCCAGCATTTT. Protein product: CASSEAAGSNQPQHF. This chain joins TRBV6-1 and TRBJ1-5; D unclear. Trimming removed 0 bases at V and 3 bases at J, with 9 bases between. Germline CDR1 MNHNS, CDR2 SASEGT. CDR3 length: 15 residues.

On this clone: A far larger clone is one nucleotide away, so this likely arose from a read error. The chain employs TRBV4-2 and TRBJ2-3, with no clear D. This CDR3 is built from 15 residues. Trimming took off 0 bases at V and 1 base at J, with 8 bases between the two ends. Germline assignment: CDR1 LGHNA and CDR2 YNFKEQ. As DNA, the CDR3 is TGTGCCAGCAGCCAAGAGCGCACCCGCACAGATACGCAGTATTTT. As protein: CASSQERTRTDTQYF.

The gene calls are TRBV9 and TRBJ2-3, with a possible D match to TRBD1 (6 bases). This CDR3 region has 15 residues. The V gene lost 2 bases and the J gene lost 5 bases, with 15 bases spanning the gap. In germline, CDR1 is SGDLS, CDR2 YYNGEE. CDR3 region: CASSVSQGSRDTQYF. The CDR3 DNA reads as TGTGCCAGCAGCGTCTCACAGGGTAGTAGAGATACGCAGTATTTT.

The chain couples TRBV6-5 to TRBJ2-7; 8 bases line up with TRBD2. Germline V gives CDR1 MNHEY, CDR2 SVGAGI. V was clipped by 5 bases and J by 3 bases; unmatched bases: 9. This CDR3 is 15 amino acids long. The CDR3: CASSHRLARHYEQYF. The CDR3 nucleotides are TGTGCCAGCAGTCACCGACTAGCGAGGCACTACGAGCAGTACTTC.

The CDR3 bases are TGTGCCAGCAGCGGCCGGGGGCCCACAGATACGCAGTATTTT. Encoded protein: CASSGRGPTDTQYF. V gene TRBV7-3 combines with J gene TRBJ2-3; D may correspond to TRBD1 or TRBD2 (6 bases each). The CDR3 length is 14 residues. Germline CDR1 SGHTA, CDR2 FQGTGA. Trimming removed 5 bases at V and 2 bases at J, with 11 bases between.